The clone carrying this T cell receptor (beta chain) was observed a single time. The source of the sample is a study of shared T cell receptors in the human thymus. The repertoire was sequenced with immunoSEQ multiplex PCR; TCRdb's copy has only in-frame clones and lacks some. In the table there are about 660,000 clones, 70% to 90% of which are singletons. This CDR3 has 15 amino acids. The germline gives CDR1 MGHDK, CDR2 SYGVNS. Trimming cost V 6 bases and J 4 bases; bases outside gene matches: 11. These data are also associated with another study on human thymus T cells.

This chain uses TRBV25-1 with TRBJ2-5, with 7 bases identical to TRBD1. The receptor was derived from a boy younger than two with a congenital heart defect. Sequencing was carried out using thymocytes. This CDR3 is CASSVPRDSGETQYF. The CDR3 DNA reads as TGTGCCAGCAGCGTCCCCCGGGACAGTGGAGAGACCCAGTACTTC. Looking up the rest from reference TRBV25-1 and TRBJ2-5 gives the full variable domain: EADIYQTPRYLVIGTGKKITLECSQTMGHDKMYWYQQDPGMELHLIHYSYGVNSTEKGDLSSESTVSRIRTEHFPLTLESARPSHTSQYLCASSVPRDSGETQYFGPGTRLLVL.